Shown below are 18 T cell receptor beta chains from a single sample sequenced in a study of blood T cells in healthy people across ages. The second PCR ran about 6 to 12 cycles with a sample-barcoded 5' primer and J-beta primers. TCRdb re-called the 5' RACE reads through MiXCR, storing one row per CDR3 protein. The sample contains some 790,000 distinct CDR3 sequences, around 30% of which appear only once. Sequenced sample: blood. The receptors were gathered from an elderly woman in good health.

This clonotype was detected ten times or more. The chain has TRBV11-2 and TRBJ2-4, with TRBD1 as a possible D gene (6 bases). The CDR3 is 14 residues long. V lost 0 bases and J lost 4, with 7 bases in between. Per the germline V gene, CDR1 is SGHAT and CDR2 is FQNNGV. For the CDR3, the DNA is TGTGCCAGCAGCTTAGAACAGGGTAAAAACATTCAGTACTTC. It is translated as CASSLEQGKNIQYF.

There are many counts of this clonotype. The gene calls are TRBV6-2 or TRBV6-3 and TRBJ2-7, with TRBD1 matching over 8 bases. The CDR3 has 13 amino acids. Trimming took 6 bases from V and 2 from J; bases not matched to a gene: 3. Germline V CDR1 and CDR2: MNHEY, SVGEGT. CDR3 bases: TGTGCCAGCAGAACAGGGGGTACCTACGAGCAGTACTTC. This encodes CASRTGGTYEQYF.

This clonotype has more than one count but fewer than ten. The CDR3 DNA reads TGTGCCAGCAGCGTAGGTGGGGGTGGTAACTATGGCTACACCTTC. Protein product: CASSVGGGGNYGYTF. V usage is TRBV9 and J usage is TRBJ1-2; D is possibly TRBD1 (5 bases). CDR3 length: 15 amino acids. The V end was cut by 0 bases, the J end by 1 base, with 10 bases between. The germline V gene has CDR1 SGDLS and CDR2 YYNGEE.

The CDR3 loop is CSAALKGGAFF. In nucleotides, the CDR3 is TGCAGTGCTGCGTTAAAAGGAGGGGCTTTCTTT. The rearrangement links TRBV20-1 to TRBJ1-1; no firm D call. Germline-derived CDR1 and CDR2 are DFQATT and SNEGSKA (reference sequence). Trimming cost V 5 bases and J 11 bases, with 15 bases left between them. The CDR3 totals 11 residues.

The gene calls are TRBV7-2 and TRBJ2-1, with 8 bases aligning to TRBD2. The CDR3 is 16 amino acids. Germline assignment: CDR1 SGHTA and CDR2 FQGNSA. V shed 0 bases, J shed 13 bases, and the junction held 14 bases outside the gene matches. The CDR3: CASSLAWRGDQKTQFF. The DNA of the CDR3 is TGTGCCAGCAGCTTAGCTTGGCGGGGGGACCAGAAGACCCAGTTCTTC. The variable domain in full, with the rest retrieved from reference TRBV7-2 and TRBJ2-1, is GAGVSQSPSNKVTEKGKDVELRCDPISGHTALYWYRQSLGQGLEFLIYFQGNSAPDKSGLPSDRFSAERTGGSVSTLTIQRTQQEDSAVYLCASSLAWRGDQKTQFFGPGTRLTVL.

Comment on this clonotype: A much larger clone differs from this one at a single base, so this may be a read error. The chain is built from TRBV5-5 and TRBJ2-5; TRBD1 agrees at 8 bases. The CDR3 is 14 residues long. Germline assignment: CDR1 SGHKS and CDR2 YYEKEE (reference sequence). V shed 2 bases, J shed 11 bases, and the junction held 11 bases outside the gene matches. The CDR3 DNA reads TGTGCCAGCAGCTTCGGGCAGGGGGCGCGAGAGCAGTACTTC. The encoded protein is CASSFGQGAREQYF.

About this clonotype itself: The germline gene is not matched at one end of the junction; a read error may be the cause. The chain recombines TRBV4-1 with TRBJ2-3, with a possible D match to TRBD1 (5 bases). The CDR3 sequence is 14 residues long. Germline CDR1 is MGHRA and CDR2 is YSYEKL. The CDR3 nucleotides read TGCGCCAGCAGCCAAGCCCAGGGTACAGATACGCGGTATTTT. As protein: CASSQAQGTDTRYF.

This clonotype was recorded many times. This chain links TRBV11-3 with TRBJ2-4; D may be TRBD2 (7 bases). Germline values: CDR1 SGHNT, CDR2 YENEEA. The V gene lost 7 bases and the J gene lost 6 bases, with 16 bases spanning the gap. This CDR3 is built from 14 residues. The CDR3 DNA is TGTGCCAGCATGCCCCCCGGGGGGCCAAACATTCAGTACTTC. Protein sequence: CASMPPGGPNIQYF.

Turning to this clonotype: A read error may explain this, as a much larger clone is one base away. The chain is built from TRBV7-2 and TRBJ1-5; maybe TRBD1 (6 bases). With 1 base removed from V and 6 bases from J, the gap between germline ends came to 13 bases. This CDR3 has 15 amino acids. CDR1 is SGHTA, CDR2 FQGNSA, per germline. DNA of the CDR3: TGTGCCAGCAGCTTAGTGGGGACACAGGGTCAGCCCCAGCATTTT. Translating gives CASSLVGTQGQPQHF.

Comments on this clonotype: With a much larger clone just one base away, this may be a read error. V is TRBV6-6 and J is TRBJ2-3, with unresolved D. The CDR3 contains 12 residues. Germline CDR1 and CDR2: MNHNY and SVGAGI (reference sequence). In DNA, the CDR3 is TGTGCCAGCAGTTACGGGTCAGATGCGCAGTATTTT. It is translated as CASSYGSDAQYF.

For this clonotype: With a much larger clone just one base away, this may be a read error. The chain links TRBV11-2 to TRBJ2-5; 8 bases agree with TRBD1. V gave up 5 bases and J gave up 5 bases; unmatched junction bases: 10. The CDR3 runs to 15 residues. Germline loops: CDR1 SGHAT, CDR2 FQNNGV. CDR3 in amino acids: CASSPPIGQGETQYF. CDR3 DNA sequence: TGTGCCAGCAGCCCCCCAATTGGACAGGGCGAGACCCAGTACTTC.

The V gene is TRBV20-1, the J gene TRBJ2-4, with D maybe TRBD1 (5 bases). The J call is in doubt because the DNA end fits TRBJ2-7 better. Looked up from germline, CDR1 is DFQATT and CDR2 is SNEGSKA (reference sequence). The CDR3 is made up of 12 amino acids. CDR3 bases: TGCAGTGCTAAGGACCAGGGCTACGAGCAGTACTTC. It translates to CSAKDQGYEQYF.

Details on this clonotype: One base away lies a much larger clone, so this may be a sequencing read error. The rearrangement joins TRBV7-9 to TRBJ2-7; 7 bases agree with TRBD2. The trim removed 1 base at V and 7 bases at J, leaving 4 bases unmatched. This CDR3 region has 13 residues. Germline CDR1 and CDR2: SEHNR and FQNEAQ (reference sequence). CDR3: CASSLESGVEQYF. DNA for the CDR3: TGTGCCAGCAGCTTAGAGAGCGGGGTTGAGCAGTACTTC. Filled out from reference TRBV7-9 and TRBJ2-7, the complete variable domain reads DTGVSQNPRHKITKRGQNVTFRCDPISEHNRLYWYRQTLGQGPEFLTYFQNEAQLEKSRLLSDRFSAERPKGSFSTLEIQRTEQGDSAMYLCASSLESGVEQYFGPGTRLTVT.

This clonotype was seen at least ten times. The chain has TRBV7-2 and TRBJ2-3, with 12 bases lining up with TRBD2. CDR3 size: 18 residues. CDR1 SGHTA and CDR2 FQGNSA come from the germline V gene. The trim removed 1 base at V and 5 bases at J, leaving 10 bases unmatched. The CDR3 DNA sequence: TGTGCCAGCAGCTTAGTCTTTCTAGCGGGGGGGAAGGTAGATACGCAGTATTTT. The encoded protein is CASSLVFLAGGKVDTQYF.

Many counts were recorded for this clonotype. The CDR3 loop reads CASSNSGTGTPWEQFF. CDR3 in DNA: TGTGCCAGCAGCAACTCCGGGACAGGGACCCCCTGGGAGCAGTTCTTC. The chain uses TRBV3-1 and TRBJ2-1; 9 nucleotides agree with TRBD1. Trimming removed 5 bases from V and 10 bases from J; junction bases left unmatched: 15. From germline, CDR1 is LGHDT and CDR2 YNNKEL (reference sequence). The CDR3 runs to 16 residues.

This clonotype was seen a few times. Since a much larger clone is just one base distant, this may be a read error. The chain carries TRBV20-1 and TRBJ2-7, with TRBD1 as a possible D gene (6 bases). Between the trimmed V and J ends, which lost 6 bases and 2 bases, there was a span of 20 bases. The length of the CDR3 is 15 residues. CDR1 is DFQATT, CDR2 SNEGSKA, per germline (reference sequence). The CDR3 loop reads CSAPGTLINPYEQYF. CDR3 nucleotides: TGCAGTGCACCCGGGACACTCATAAATCCCTACGAGCAGTACTTC.

This clonotype was observed many times. The CDR3 bases are TGTGCCAGCAGCACAACCGGGACTACCACCTACAATGAGCAGTTCTTC. This gives the protein CASSTTGTTTYNEQFF. The chain joins TRBV5-6 to TRBJ2-1; 7 nucleotides line up with TRBD2. V lost 4 bases to trimming and J lost 2 bases; unmatched junction nucleotides: 9. Germline assignment: CDR1 SGHDT and CDR2 YYEEEE. This CDR3 spans 16 amino acids.

CDR3 loop: CASSFTTVNTEAFF. CDR3 bases: TGTGCCAGCAGCTTTACTACAGTGAACACTGAAGCTTTCTTT. The chain carries TRBV7-2 and TRBJ1-1; unclear D gene. This CDR3 region has 14 residues. V was pared by 3 bases and J by 0 bases, with 8 bases between. The V gene's germline CDR1 is SGHTA and CDR2 FQGNSA.